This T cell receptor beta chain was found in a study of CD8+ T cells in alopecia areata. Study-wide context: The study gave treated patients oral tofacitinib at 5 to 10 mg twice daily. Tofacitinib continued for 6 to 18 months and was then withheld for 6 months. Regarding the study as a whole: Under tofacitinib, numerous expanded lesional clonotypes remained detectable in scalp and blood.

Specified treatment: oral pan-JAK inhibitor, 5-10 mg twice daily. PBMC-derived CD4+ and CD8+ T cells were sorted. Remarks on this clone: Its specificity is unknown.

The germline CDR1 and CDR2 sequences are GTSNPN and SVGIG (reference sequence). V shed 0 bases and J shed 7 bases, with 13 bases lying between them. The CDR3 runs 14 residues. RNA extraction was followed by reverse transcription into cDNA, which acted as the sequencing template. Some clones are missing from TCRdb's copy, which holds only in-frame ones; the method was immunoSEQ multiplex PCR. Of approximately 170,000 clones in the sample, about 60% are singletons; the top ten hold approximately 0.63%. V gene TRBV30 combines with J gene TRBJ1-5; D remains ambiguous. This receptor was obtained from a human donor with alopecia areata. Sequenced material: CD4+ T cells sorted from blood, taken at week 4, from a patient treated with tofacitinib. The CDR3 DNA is TGTGCCTGGAGTGTAAATCGGGCTCGCCAGCCCCAGCATTTT. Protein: CAWSVNRARQPQHF.